The source of this T cell receptor (beta chain) is a study of T cells after posttransplantation cyclophosphamide. TCRdb's table, derived via immunoSEQ multiplex PCR, lists solely in-frame clones and lacks some. The sample lists around 10,000 clones; 70% to 90% were seen once. V was shortened by 7 bases and J by 5 bases, with 5 bases between the two germline ends. Germline V lookup: CDR1 MNHNY, CDR2 SVGAGI (reference sequence). The CDR3 totals 11 residues. Control samples came 1 year after myeloablative marrow transplants with methotrexate plus calcineurin inhibitor. Within the sample, this clone is medium-sized (0.01 to 0.1%).

The rearrangement uses TRBV6-6 and TRBJ2-2; D not resolved. Sequencing was performed on PBMCs, taken after an allogeneic stem cell transplant with a calcineurin inhibitor and methotrexate. This receptor was identified in a male patient in his thirties who received an allogeneic stem cell transplant from an unrelated donor, was CMV-positive, and had no GVHD. Certain T cells may be donor cells from the graft. Here the CDR3 reads CASTPTGELFF. CDR3 DNA: TGTGCCAGCACTCCTACCGGGGAGCTGTTTTTT.